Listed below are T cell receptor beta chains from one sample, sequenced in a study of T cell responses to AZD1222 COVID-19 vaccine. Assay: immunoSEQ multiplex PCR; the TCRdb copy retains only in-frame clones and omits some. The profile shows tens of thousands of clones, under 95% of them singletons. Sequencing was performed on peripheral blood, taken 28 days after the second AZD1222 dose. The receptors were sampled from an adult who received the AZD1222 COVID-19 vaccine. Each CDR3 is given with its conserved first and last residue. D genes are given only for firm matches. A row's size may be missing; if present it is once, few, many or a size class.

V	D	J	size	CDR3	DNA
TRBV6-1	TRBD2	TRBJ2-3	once	CASSVRAGGGLSTDTQYF	TGTGCCAGCAGTGTAAGAGCGGGAGGGGGCCTTAGCACAGATACGCAGTATTTT
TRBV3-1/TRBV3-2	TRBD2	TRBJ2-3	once	CASSQDRGLAGVSDTQYF	TGTGCCAGCAGCCAAGATCGCGGGCTAGCGGGGGTATCAGATACGCAGTATTTT
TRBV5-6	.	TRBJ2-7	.	CASSLVTREFPEQYF	TGTGCCAGCAGCTTGGTTACAAGGGAATTCCCCGAGCAGTACTTC
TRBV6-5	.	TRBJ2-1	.	CASSYTGPPAEQFF	TGTGCCAGCAGTTACACGGGGCCCCCCGCTGAGCAGTTCTTC
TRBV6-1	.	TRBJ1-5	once	CASSVSGRNVNQPQHF	TGTGCCAGCAGTGTTTCAGGGAGGAATGTCAATCAGCCCCAGCATTTT
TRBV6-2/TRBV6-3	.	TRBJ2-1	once	CASSYAHGPNEQFF	TGTGCCAGCAGTTACGCACATGGGCCTAATGAGCAGTTCTTC
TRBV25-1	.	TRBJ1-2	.	CASSAPGNYGYTF	TGTGCCAGCAGTGCCCCAGGGAACTATGGCTACACCTTC
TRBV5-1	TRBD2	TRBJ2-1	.	CASILAGVGDEQFF	TGCGCCAGCATACTAGCGGGAGTTGGCGATGAGCAGTTCTTC
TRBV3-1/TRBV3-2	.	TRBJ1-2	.	CASSPGPVGYGYTF	TGTGCCAGCAGCCCGGGTCCGGTGGGCTATGGCTACACCTTC
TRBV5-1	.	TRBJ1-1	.	CASSSGPGPVLFF	TGCGCCAGCAGCTCCGGCCCGGGGCCGGTTTTATTCTTT
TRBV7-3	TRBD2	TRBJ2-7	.	CASSYLAGGPYEQYF	TGTGCCAGCAGCTACCTAGCGGGAGGGCCCTACGAGCAGTACTTC
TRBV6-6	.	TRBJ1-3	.	CASSVGHSGNTIYF	TGTGCCAGCAGCGTAGGACACTCTGGAAACACCATATATTTT
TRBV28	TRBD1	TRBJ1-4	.	CASSDPGTAYGKLFF	TGTGCCAGCAGCGACCCCGGGACAGCTTATGGGAAACTGTTTTTT
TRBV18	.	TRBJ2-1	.	CASSPDFTGLNEQFF	TGTGCCAGCTCACCAGACTTTACAGGGCTTAATGAGCAGTTCTTC
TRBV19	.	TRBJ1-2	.	CASDQLNYGYTF	TGTGCCAGCGACCAGTTGAACTATGGCTACACCTTC
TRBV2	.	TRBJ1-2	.	CASRTDWDYGYTF	TGTGCCAGCAGGACGGACTGGGACTATGGCTACACCTTC
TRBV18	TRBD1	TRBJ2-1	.	CASSLAGGDYNEQFF	TGTGCCAGCTCACTGGCAGGGGGAGACTACAATGAGCAGTTCTTC
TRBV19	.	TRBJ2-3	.	CASKGGDRYPDTQYF	TGTGCCAGTAAGGGGGGAGATAGGTACCCAGATACGCAGTATTTT
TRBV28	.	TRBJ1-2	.	CASSSPGYGYTF	TGTGCCAGCAGTTCTCCTGGGTATGGCTACACCTTC
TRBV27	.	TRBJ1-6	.	CASSQGYYNSPLHF	TGTGCCAGCAGCCAGGGGTACTATAATTCACCCCTCCACTTT
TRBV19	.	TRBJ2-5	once	CASRNRAGETQYF	TGTGCCAGTAGAAATCGGGCGGGGGAGACCCAGTACTTC
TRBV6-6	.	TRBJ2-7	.	CASSSFSGEYEQYF	TGTGCCAGCAGTTCCTTTTCTGGAGAGTACGAGCAGTACTTC
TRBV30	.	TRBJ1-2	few	CAGGLTGYTF	TGTGCCGGGGGGCTGACTGGCTACACCTTC
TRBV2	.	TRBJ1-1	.	CASSVRGTEAFF	TGTGCCAGCAGTGTAAGGGGCACTGAAGCTTTCTTT
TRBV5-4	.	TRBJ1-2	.	CASSLSGDYGYTF	TGTGCCAGCAGCCTCTCGGGGGACTATGGCTACACCTTC
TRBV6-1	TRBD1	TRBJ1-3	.	CASRQGIAGNTIYF	TGTGCCAGCAGACAGGGGATCGCTGGAAACACCATATATTTT
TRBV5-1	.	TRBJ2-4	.	CASRGQAGKNIQYF	TGCGCCAGCCGGGGGCAGGCGGGAAAAAACATTCAGTACTTC